The T cell receptor (beta chain) described here comes from a study of beta chain features in type 1 diabetes. Whole-study results and caveats: The naive, central memory and Treg TCRB repertoires looked more alike in patients than they did in healthy donors. Reduced insertions and increased deletions marked VDJ junctions in type 1 diabetes patients. Significant though moderate, a shortening of TCRB CDR3s appeared in all four CD4+ subsets of Type 1 diabetes patients.

Reverse transcribing all isolated RNA meant expressed TCRB transcripts were sequenced. Profiling relied on immunoSEQ multiplex PCR, and the TCRdb table lists in-frame clones only, not all of them. The sample shows some 230,000 clones, 9.6% of them seen only once. This clone was observed a few times. Its specificity is not known. The CDR3 spans 14 residues. The J segment lost 1 base and the V segment lost 4 bases, leaving 2 bases of the junction unmatched. The germline gives CDR1 SGHTA, CDR2 FQGNSA. This clonotype originated in a woman in her late teens or twenties in good health. The chain recombines TRBV7-2 with TRBJ1-1; 8 nucleotides match TRBD1. Material for sequencing was naive CD4+ T cells from blood. The CDR3 loop reads CASSWDRRNTEAFF. The CDR3 DNA sequence: TGTGCCAGCAGCTGGGACAGGAGGAACACTGAAGCTTTCTTT.